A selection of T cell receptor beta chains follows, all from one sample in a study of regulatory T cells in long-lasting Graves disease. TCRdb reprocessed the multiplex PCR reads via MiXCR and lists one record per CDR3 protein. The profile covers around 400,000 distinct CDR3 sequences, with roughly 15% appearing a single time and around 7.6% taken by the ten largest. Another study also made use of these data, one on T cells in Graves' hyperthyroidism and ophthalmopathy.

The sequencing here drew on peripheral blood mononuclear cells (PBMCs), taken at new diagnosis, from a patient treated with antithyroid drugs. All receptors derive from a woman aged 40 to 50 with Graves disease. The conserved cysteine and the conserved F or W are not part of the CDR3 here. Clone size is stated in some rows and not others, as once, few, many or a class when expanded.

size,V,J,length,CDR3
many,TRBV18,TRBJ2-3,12,ASSPSAGLDTQY
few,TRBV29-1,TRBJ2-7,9,SVVLLGEQY
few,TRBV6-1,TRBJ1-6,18,ASRRPTGTGDRRVGSPLH
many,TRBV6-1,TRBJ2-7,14,ASSEGTRASAYEQY
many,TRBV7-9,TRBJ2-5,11,ASSLAGNEALY
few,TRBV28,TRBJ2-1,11,ASSDPRGNEQF
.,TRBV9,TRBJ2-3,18,ASSLSPFSRSGGTPDTQY
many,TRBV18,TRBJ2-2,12,ASSSTGVSGELF
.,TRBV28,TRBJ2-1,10,ASSFPSGEQF
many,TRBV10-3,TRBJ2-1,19,AISESSPSGRISSAYNEQF
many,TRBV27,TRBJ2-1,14,ASSYGLAGGHNEQF
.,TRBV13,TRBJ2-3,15,ASSLGLSGEGTDTQY
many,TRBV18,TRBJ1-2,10,ASSPRVDGYT
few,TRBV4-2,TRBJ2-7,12,ASSLYKGPYEQY
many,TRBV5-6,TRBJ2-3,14,ASSSPGQGGADTQY
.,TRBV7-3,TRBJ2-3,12,ASSFAASTDTQY
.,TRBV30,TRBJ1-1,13,AWGKTGGPNTEAF
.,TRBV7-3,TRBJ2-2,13,ASGLSGSGTGELF
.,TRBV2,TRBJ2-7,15,ASSPTRRAGKSYEQY
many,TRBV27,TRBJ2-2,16,ASAVPGLAGLATGELF
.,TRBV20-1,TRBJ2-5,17,SAKDLGEGTSGRGETQY
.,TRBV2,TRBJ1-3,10,AGTITGNTIY
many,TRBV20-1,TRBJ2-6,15,SARATGVGSGANVLT
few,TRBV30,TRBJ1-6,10,AWSTRNSPLH
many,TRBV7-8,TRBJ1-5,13,ASRDSRYSNQPQH
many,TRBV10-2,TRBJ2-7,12,ASSGDRAGYEQY
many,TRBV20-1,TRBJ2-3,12,SASIRGNTDTQY
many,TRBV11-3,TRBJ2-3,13,ASSFGDYSTDTQY
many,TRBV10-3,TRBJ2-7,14,AISESIQGDFYEQY
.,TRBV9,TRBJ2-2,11,ASSMGNTGELF
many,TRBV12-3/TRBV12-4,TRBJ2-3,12,ASSLGEFPDTQY
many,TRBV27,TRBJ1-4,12,ASSPTVTNEKLF
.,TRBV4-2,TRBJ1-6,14,ASSQQGARGDSPLH
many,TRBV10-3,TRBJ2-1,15,AIMREGPVGSYNEQF
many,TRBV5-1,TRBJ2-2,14,ASSLPWDTNTGELF
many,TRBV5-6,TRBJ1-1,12,ASSSQGRNTEAF
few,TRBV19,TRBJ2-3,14,ASSIGQGKGTDTQY